These 28 T cell receptor beta chains came from one sample sequenced in a study of blood T cell repertoires in COVID-19. Data came from immunoSEQ multiplex PCR; TCRdb stores just in-frame clones and leaves some out. The table includes around 180,000 clones, 89% detected once. The specimen sequenced was PBMCs or T cells enriched from blood (not recorded which). The source of these receptors is a woman between 35 and 50 years old with acute COVID-19.

The chain's CDR3 is CASSERQYGGEKLFF. Here the CDR3 DNA reads TGTGCCAGCAGCGAGAGGCAATACGGAGGAGAAAAACTGTTTTTT. The rearrangement joins TRBV9 to TRBJ1-4; no firm D call. This CDR3 spans 15 amino acids. V lost 3 bases and J 8 bases, leaving 17 bases between the germline ends. Germline CDR1 reads SGDLS; CDR2 reads YYNGEE.

This clone is medium-sized in the sample. The chain links TRBV7-6 to TRBJ2-2; 7 nucleotides match TRBD1. This CDR3 is 13 amino acids long. Germline CDR1 reads SGHVS; CDR2 reads FNYEAQ. Losses at the gene ends were 4 bases for V and 7 bases for J; bases not matched to a gene: 3. The chain's CDR3 is CASSSRQGGELFF. CDR3 bases: TGTGCCAGCAGCTCCCGACAGGGCGGGGAGCTGTTTTTT.

This sequence joins TRBV9 and TRBJ1-3, with a tentative D call TRBD1 (6 bases). CDR3 length: 17 amino acids. Germline V CDR1 and CDR2: SGDLS, YYNGEE. Trimming stripped 3 bases from V and 4 bases from J, with 20 bases between. CDR3 nucleotide sequence: TGTGCCAGCAGCGGTCCCGGGACACCCTTTGTCGGAAACACCATATATTTT. It yields the protein CASSGPGTPFVGNTIYF.

The chain carries TRBV4-1 and TRBJ1-4; 10 nucleotides agree with TRBD1. Unmatched junction bases numbered 5, after V lost 1 base and J lost 0 bases. CDR3 length: 18 residues. In germline, CDR1 is MGHRA, CDR2 YSYEKL. The CDR3 DNA sequence: TGCGCCAGCAGCCAAGGACCGGGACAGGGGTCAACTAATGAAAAACTGTTTTTT. This sequence encodes CASSQGPGQGSTNEKLFF.

The chain couples TRBV5-4 to TRBJ2-5, with D unresolved. Trimming removed 4 bases at V and 5 bases at J, with 12 bases between. Germline CDR1 is SGHNT and CDR2 is YYREEE (reference sequence). This CDR3 contains 13 residues. This CDR3 is CASSPRRQETQYF. The CDR3 DNA reads TGTGCCAGCAGCCCCCGTCGTCAGGAGACCCAGTACTTC.

The chain uses TRBV3-1 (or the pseudogene TRBV3-2) and TRBJ1-5; perhaps TRBD1 as D (6 bases). The CDR3 sequence is 14 residues long. The germline V and J ends were trimmed by 5 bases and 3 bases, with 11 bases remaining between them. Germline V CDR1 and CDR2: LGHDT, YNNKEL (reference sequence). The CDR3 here is CASSGRQANQPQHF. DNA of the CDR3: TGTGCCAGCAGCGGACGACAGGCCAATCAGCCCCAGCATTTT.

The rearrangement joins TRBV30 to TRBJ1-1; 8 bases align to TRBD1. This CDR3 is 17 amino acids long. Trimming cost V 0 bases and J 5 bases; bases outside gene matches: 14. Looked up from germline, CDR1 is GTSNPN and CDR2 is SVGIG (reference sequence). The CDR3 spells CAWSVDPPDRVTTEAFF. As DNA, the CDR3 is TGTGCCTGGAGTGTAGACCCCCCGGACAGGGTGACGACTGAAGCTTTCTTT.

The V gene is TRBV5-1, the J gene TRBJ2-2, with D maybe TRBD1 (5 bases). The CDR3 sequence is 14 residues long. Trimming cost V 4 bases and J 4 bases, with 11 bases left between them. Germline assignment: CDR1 SGHRS and CDR2 YFSETQ. The CDR3 here is CASSPGQGTGELFF. DNA of the CDR3: TGCGCCAGCAGCCCAGGGCAGGGCACCGGGGAGCTGTTTTTT.

This clone has only one observation. This chain links TRBV5-1 with TRBJ2-5, with 9 bases that match TRBD2. The CDR3 runs to 14 residues. V lost 4 bases and J lost 4; bases outside the gene matches: 5. Germline lookup yields CDR1 SGHRS and CDR2 YFSETQ. The DNA for the CDR3 is TGCGCCAGCAGCGGTAGCGGGAGAGGAGAGACCCAGTACTTC. Translated: CASSGSGRGETQYF. Together with reference TRBV5-1 and TRBJ2-5, the CDR3 gives the full variable domain: KAGVTQTPRYLIKTRGQQVTLSCSPISGHRSVSWYQQTPGQGLQFLFEYFSETQRNKGNFPGRFSGRQFSNSRSEMNVSTLELGDSALYLCASSGSGRGETQYFGPGTRLLVL.

V gene TRBV5-8 combines with J gene TRBJ1-4, with D uncertain. The CDR3 runs 16 residues. Germline V lookup: CDR1 SGHTS, CDR2 YDEGEE. The V end was cut by 2 bases, the J end by 8 bases, with 19 bases between. The CDR3 loop reads CASSFSGYKSREKLFF. The CDR3 DNA is TGTGCCAGCAGCTTTAGTGGTTATAAGTCGCGCGAAAAACTGTTTTTT.

This clone was observed once. The chain recombines TRBV2 with TRBJ2-1; 10 nucleotides match TRBD2. The V segment lost 6 bases and the J segment 10 bases; nucleotides outside the gene matches: 3. Looked up from germline, CDR1 is SNHLY and CDR2 is FYNNEI. The CDR3 contains 12 residues. CDR3 amino acids: CASRLAGEEQFF. The CDR3 DNA reads as TGTGCCAGCAGGCTAGCGGGAGAAGAGCAGTTCTTC.

The chain recombines TRBV6-5 with TRBJ2-5, with a tentative D call TRBD2 (6 bases). This CDR3 region has 14 residues. Trimming cost V 6 bases and J 5 bases, with 16 bases left between them. Germline V lookup: CDR1 MNHEY, CDR2 SVGAGI. The CDR3 nucleotides read TGTGCCAGCAGCGGGGAGGACCCGGGGGAGACCCAGTACTTC. It translates to CASSGEDPGETQYF.

The V and J genes are TRBV7-8 and TRBJ2-4; D unresolved. The germline V gene encodes CDR1 SGHVS and CDR2 FQNEAQ. This CDR3 has 12 amino acids. V shed 5 bases and J shed 5 bases, with 7 bases lying between them. The CDR3 coding sequence is TGTGCCAGCAGCCCCCTAGAAAACATTCAGTACTTC. Encoded protein: CASSPLENIQYF.

The genes are TRBV11-2 and TRBJ2-1, with TRBD2 matching over 7 bases. Germline CDR1 reads SGHAT; CDR2 reads FQNNGV. Trimming at V came to 5 bases and at J to 1 base, leaving 11 bases not matched to a gene. CDR3 size: 17 residues. The DNA of the CDR3 is TGTGCCAGCAGCCTAGGGCTAGGGAGGGATTCCTACAATGAGCAGTTCTTC. Its protein product is CASSLGLGRDSYNEQFF.

The CDR3 DNA is TGTGCCAGCAGTGAATGGATTGGGGGGGCATCTGGAAACACCATATATTTT. Translating it yields CASSEWIGGASGNTIYF. The chain uses TRBV25-1 and TRBJ1-3; D is perhaps TRBD1 (6 bases). This CDR3 spans 17 amino acids. With 1 base removed from V and 1 base from J, the gap between germline ends came to 14 bases. CDR1 is MGHDK, CDR2 SYGVNS, per germline.

This rearrangement joins TRBV2 to TRBJ2-2; D call uncertain. The CDR3 totals 15 residues. Germline CDR1 reads SNHLY; CDR2 reads FYNNEI. Trimming shortened V by 5 bases and J by 2 bases, and 12 bases separated the two germline ends. The DNA of the CDR3 is TGTGCCAGCAGTAATACAAAAGTTAACACCGGGGAGCTGTTTTTT. Its protein is CASSNTKVNTGELFF.

V is TRBV5-1 and J is TRBJ2-1; D gene unclear. Per the germline V gene, CDR1 is SGHRS and CDR2 is YFSETQ. The ends were cut back, 4 bases at V and 8 bases at J, with 16 bases in the middle. CDR3 length equals 14 residues. CDR3 protein: CASSPGDPWDEQFF. The CDR3 DNA reads as TGCGCCAGCAGCCCAGGCGACCCGTGGGATGAGCAGTTCTTC. Filled out from reference TRBV5-1 and TRBJ2-1, the complete variable domain reads KAGVTQTPRYLIKTRGQQVTLSCSPISGHRSVSWYQQTPGQGLQFLFEYFSETQRNKGNFPGRFSGRQFSNSRSEMNVSTLELGDSALYLCASSPGDPWDEQFFGPGTRLTVL.

V gene TRBV5-6 combines with J gene TRBJ2-3; 9 bases are a match to TRBD2. This CDR3 comprises 15 residues. Germline V lookup: CDR1 SGHDT, CDR2 YYEEEE. The V and J ends lost 2 bases and 9 bases, in that order; junction bases with no gene match: 10. The CDR3 DNA reads as TGTGCCAGCAGCTTCTTTTCTAGCGGGGACCGAACGCAGTATTTT. Translated: CASSFFSSGDRTQYF.

The chain uses TRBV7-2 and TRBJ2-5; 9 bases map to TRBD2. J was trimmed by 3 bases and V by 1 base; bases with no gene match: 9. The CDR3 totals 17 residues. CDR1 and CDR2 (germline): SGHTA, FQGNSA. The chain's CDR3 is CASSLGLAGKSKETQYF. The CDR3 DNA sequence: TGTGCCAGCAGCTTAGGGCTAGCGGGAAAAAGTAAAGAGACCCAGTACTTC. Combining the CDR3 with reference TRBV7-2 and TRBJ2-5 gives the whole variable domain GAGVSQSPSNKVTEKGKDVELRCDPISGHTALYWYRQSLGQGLEFLIYFQGNSAPDKSGLPSDRFSAERTGGSVSTLTIQRTQQEDSAVYLCASSLGLAGKSKETQYFGPGTRLLVL.

The genes are TRBV4-3 and TRBJ2-7, with a possible D match to TRBD1 (5 bases). Germline V lookup: CDR1 LGHNA, CDR2 YSLEER. This CDR3 has 15 amino acids. V was trimmed by 0 bases and J by 4 bases, leaving 13 bases between them. DNA for the CDR3: TGCGCCAGCAGCCAAGAAGGGGTCCCCTGGTACGAGCAGTACTTC. Its translation: CASSQEGVPWYEQYF.

The rearrangement uses TRBV2 and TRBJ2-1; D is ambiguous. The CDR3 covers 15 residues. The V end lost 6 bases, the J end lost 4 bases, and 16 bases lay between the germline ends. The V gene's germline CDR1 is SNHLY and CDR2 FYNNEI. The CDR3 nucleotides read TGTGCCAGCAGGGAATCGGCGGAACTATACAATGAGCAGTTCTTC. This codes for CASRESAELYNEQFF. Combining the CDR3 with reference TRBV2 and TRBJ2-1 gives the whole variable domain EPEVTQTPSHQVTQMGQEVILRCVPISNHLYFYWYRQILGQKVEFLVSFYNNEISEKSEIFDDQFSVERPDGSNFTLKIRSTKLEDSAMYFCASRESAELYNEQFFGPGTRLTVL.

The chain carries TRBV7-9 and TRBJ1-1; TRBD1 is a possible D gene (6 bases). The V and J ends lost 5 bases and 10 bases respectively, with 17 bases between them. Germline assignment: CDR1 SEHNR and CDR2 FQNEAQ (reference sequence). The CDR3 sequence is 13 residues long. The CDR3 here is CASSAGAGSGAFF. In nucleotides, the CDR3 is TGTGCCAGCAGCGCAGGGGCAGGGTCGGGAGCTTTCTTT.

The rearrangement uses TRBV5-1 and TRBJ2-4, with 11 bases identical to TRBD2. V was clipped by 3 bases and J by 5 bases; unmatched bases: 4. The CDR3 length is 15 residues. Germline assignment: CDR1 SGHRS and CDR2 YFSETQ. The CDR3 nucleotides are TGCGCCAGCAGCTCACTAGCGGGAGAAGAAAACATTCAGTACTTC. Translating it yields CASSSLAGEENIQYF. Together with reference TRBV5-1 and TRBJ2-4, the CDR3 gives the full variable domain: KAGVTQTPRYLIKTRGQQVTLSCSPISGHRSVSWYQQTPGQGLQFLFEYFSETQRNKGNFPGRFSGRQFSNSRSEMNVSTLELGDSALYLCASSSLAGEENIQYFGAGTRLSVL.

In its sample, this clone was seen a few times. This chain connects TRBV4-3 to TRBJ1-5; D may be TRBD1 (5 bases). V was cut by 3 bases and J by 1 base, with 13 bases left in between. Germline CDR1 LGHNA, CDR2 YSLEER. The CDR3 is 16 amino acids. CDR3 region: CASSQRAGGSNQPQHF. CDR3 in DNA: TGCGCCAGCAGCCAGCGGGCTGGGGGGAGCAATCAGCCCCAGCATTTT.

This rearrangement joins TRBV4-1 to TRBJ2-4, with 7 bases identical to TRBD1. The germline V gene encodes CDR1 MGHRA and CDR2 YSYEKL. Germline trimming cut 0 bases from V and 9 bases from J; bases unmatched to any gene: 8. This CDR3 has 15 residues. CDR3: CASSQDFQGQTIQYF. CDR3 sequence (DNA): TGCGCCAGCAGCCAAGATTTCCAGGGACAGACCATTCAGTACTTC.

This clone has a single count. The V and J genes are TRBV7-2 and TRBJ2-7; 10 bases are shared with TRBD2. V lost 5 bases and J lost 3; bases outside the gene matches: 13. The CDR3 length is 17 residues. Germline CDR1 reads SGHTA; CDR2 reads FQGNSA. The CDR3 here is CASSHLAGVSGSYEQYF. CDR3 DNA: TGTGCCAGCAGCCATCTAGCGGGAGTTTCAGGGAGCTACGAGCAGTACTTC.

This clone appeared a single time. V is TRBV12-5 and J is TRBJ2-6, with 7 bases aligning to TRBD1. V lost 1 base to trimming and J lost 0 bases; unmatched junction nucleotides: 3. Germline lookup yields CDR1 LGHNT and CDR2 FRNRAP. This CDR3 contains 17 residues. The CDR3 spells CASGLGQGYSGANVLTF. CDR3 bases: TGTGCTAGTGGTTTGGGACAGGGCTACTCTGGGGCCAACGTCCTGACTTTC.

The gene calls are TRBV7-2 and TRBJ2-1; D might be TRBD2 (5 bases). V dropped 5 bases and J dropped 5 bases, with 19 bases sitting between them. This CDR3 has 16 amino acids. In germline, CDR1 is SGHTA, CDR2 FQGNSA. The CDR3 loop is CASSPVSSPINNEQFF. CDR3 coding DNA: TGTGCCAGCAGCCCGGTGTCTAGCCCCATAAACAATGAGCAGTTCTTC. Filled out from reference TRBV7-2 and TRBJ2-1, the complete variable domain reads GAGVSQSPSNKVTEKGKDVELRCDPISGHTALYWYRQSLGQGLEFLIYFQGNSAPDKSGLPSDRFSAERTGGSVSTLTIQRTQQEDSAVYLCASSPVSSPINNEQFFGPGTRLTVL.